This T cell receptor beta chain was observed in a study of blood T cells in healthy people across ages. Points from the study as a whole: While age rose, TCR beta diversity per million T cells dropped in a roughly linear way.

The CDR3 has 15 amino acids. Germline values: CDR1 SEHNR, CDR2 FQNEAQ (reference sequence). Trimming took off 1 base at V and 8 bases at J, with 14 bases between the two ends. Comments on this clonotype: What it binds is not known.

With a J-beta primer mix and a sample-barcoded 5' primer, a second PCR ran roughly 6 to 11 cycles. TCRdb reprocessed the 5' RACE reads via MiXCR and lists one record per CDR3 protein. The data contain around 870,000 distinct CDR3 sequences, 29% of them singletons. The sequence was collected from a woman of 80 years or more in good health. This rearrangement joins TRBV7-9 to TRBJ1-4; D perhaps matches TRBD1 (5 bases). Sequencing used blood. The CDR3 protein is CASSLVAGSTEKLFF. CDR3 sequence (DNA): TGTGCCAGCAGCTTAGTAGCAGGGTCAACCGAAAAACTGTTTTTT.